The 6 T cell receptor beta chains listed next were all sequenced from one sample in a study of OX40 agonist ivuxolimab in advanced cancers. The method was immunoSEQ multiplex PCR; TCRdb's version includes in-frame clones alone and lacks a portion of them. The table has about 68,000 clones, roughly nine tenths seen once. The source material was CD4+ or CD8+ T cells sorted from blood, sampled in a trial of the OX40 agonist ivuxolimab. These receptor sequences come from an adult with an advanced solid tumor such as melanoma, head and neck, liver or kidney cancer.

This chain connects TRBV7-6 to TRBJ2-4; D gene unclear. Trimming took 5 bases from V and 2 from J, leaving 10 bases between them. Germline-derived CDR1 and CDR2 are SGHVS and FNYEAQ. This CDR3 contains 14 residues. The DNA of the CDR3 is TGTGCCAGCAGCCCCGGGCGGTCCAAAAACATTCAGTACTTC. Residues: CASSPGRSKNIQYF.

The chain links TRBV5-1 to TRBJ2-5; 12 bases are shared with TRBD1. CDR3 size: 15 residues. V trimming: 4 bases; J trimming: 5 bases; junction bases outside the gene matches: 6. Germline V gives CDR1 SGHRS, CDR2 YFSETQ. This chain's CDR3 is CASSPGTGGGETQYF. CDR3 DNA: TGCGCCAGCAGCCCAGGGACAGGGGGCGGTGAGACCCAGTACTTC.

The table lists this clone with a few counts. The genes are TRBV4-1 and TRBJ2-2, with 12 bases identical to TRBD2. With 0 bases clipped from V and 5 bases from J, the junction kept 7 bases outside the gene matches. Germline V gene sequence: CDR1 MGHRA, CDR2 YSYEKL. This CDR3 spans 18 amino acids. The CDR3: CASSQELAGGRLTGELFF. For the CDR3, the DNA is TGCGCCAGCAGCCAAGAGCTAGCGGGAGGGCGGTTGACCGGGGAGCTGTTTTTT.

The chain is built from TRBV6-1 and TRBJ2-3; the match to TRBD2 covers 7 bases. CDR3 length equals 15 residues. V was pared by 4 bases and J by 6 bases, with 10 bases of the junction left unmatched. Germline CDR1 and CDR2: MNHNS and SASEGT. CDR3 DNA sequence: TGTGCCAGCAGTGCTCGGGGCGGGAGCGCGGATACGCAGTATTTT. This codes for CASSARGGSADTQYF.

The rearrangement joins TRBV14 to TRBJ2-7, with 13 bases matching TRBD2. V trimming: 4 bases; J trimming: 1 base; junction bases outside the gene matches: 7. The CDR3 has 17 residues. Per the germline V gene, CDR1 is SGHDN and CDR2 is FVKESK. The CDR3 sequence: CASSRGLAGATSYEQYF. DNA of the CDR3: TGTGCCAGCAGCCGTGGACTAGCGGGAGCCACGTCCTACGAGCAGTACTTC. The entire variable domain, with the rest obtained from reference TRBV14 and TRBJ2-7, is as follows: EAGVTQFPSHSVIEKGQTVTLRCDPISGHDNLYWYRRVMGKEIKFLLHFVKESKQDESGMPNNRFLAERTGGTYSTLKVQPAELEDSGVYFCASSRGLAGATSYEQYFGPGTRLTVT.

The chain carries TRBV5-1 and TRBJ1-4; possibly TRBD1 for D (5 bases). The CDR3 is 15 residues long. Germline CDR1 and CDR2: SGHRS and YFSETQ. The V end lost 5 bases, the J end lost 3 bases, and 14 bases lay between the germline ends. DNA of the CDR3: TGCGCCAGCAGGCCAGACAGCACGTCTAATGAAAAACTGTTTTTT. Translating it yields CASRPDSTSNEKLFF.